Following are 8 T cell receptor beta chains from one sample sequenced in a study of metastatic and nonmetastatic thyroid tumors. With MiXCR, TCRdb reprocessed the PCR reads. The table has over 12,000 clones, roughly 25% seen once. No treatment of any kind had been given to any patient before thyroid surgery. The specimen sequenced was tumor tissue. Receptors originate from a female donor with papillary thyroid cancer or a benign thyroid nodule (not recorded which). Some clones in this sample may be carry-over from other donors' samples.

This clone was seen at least ten times. With a much larger clone just one base away, this may be a read error. The V and J genes are TRBV11-2 and TRBJ2-1; 9 bases line up with TRBD1. This CDR3 has 16 residues. Per the germline V gene, CDR1 is SGHAT and CDR2 is FQNNGV. CDR3 nucleotides: TGTGCCAGCAGCTTAGGCCGGGACAGGGTTGTTGATGAGCAGCTCTTC. Translated: CASSLGRDRVVDEQLF.

This clone was detected many times. The chain employs TRBV20-1 and TRBJ1-2; TRBD1 matches at 7 bases. Germline V CDR1 and CDR2: DFQATT, SNEGSKA (reference sequence). The CDR3 covers 14 residues. Unmatched junction bases numbered 8, after V lost 3 bases and J lost 4 bases. The DNA for the CDR3 is TGCAGTGCTAGTCGGACAGGCCCTACCTATGGCTACACCTTC. It is translated as CSASRTGPTYGYTF.

This clone was seen at least ten times. This chain uses TRBV11-3 with TRBJ2-5; 10 nucleotides align to TRBD2. CDR1 and CDR2 from the germline V gene are SGHNT and YENEEA. V trimming: 1 base; J trimming: 7 bases; junction bases outside the gene matches: 0. The CDR3 is 13 amino acids. DNA of the CDR3: TGTGCCAGCAGCTTAGTAGCGGGAGGGACCCAGTACTTC. It translates to CASSLVAGGTQYF.

V gene TRBV13 combines with J gene TRBJ2-7, with a weak D call TRBD2 (6 bases). The CDR3 totals 15 residues. Germline values: CDR1 PRHDT, CDR2 FYEKMQ (reference sequence). Trimming pared 4 bases from V and 0 bases from J, leaving 13 bases between. The CDR3 nucleotides are TGTGCCAGCAGCTACTTAGGGAGGCGCTCCTACGAGCAGTACTTC. The encoded protein is CASSYLGRRSYEQYF.

This clone was seen many times. The chain carries TRBV5-6 and TRBJ1-2; 7 nucleotides agree with TRBD1. The CDR3 has 15 residues. Germline CDR1 and CDR2: SGHDT and YYEEEE. V lost 3 bases and J lost 3; bases outside the gene matches: 8. The CDR3 is CASSSETGLYYGYTF. For the CDR3, the DNA is TGTGCCAGCAGCTCCGAGACAGGGCTTTACTATGGCTACACCTTC.

The chain uses TRBV20-1 and TRBJ2-1; a possible D gene is TRBD2 (6 bases). Germline lookup yields CDR1 DFQATT and CDR2 SNEGSKA (reference sequence). V lost 3 bases, J lost 3 bases, and 12 bases lay in between. The CDR3 runs 14 residues. CDR3 amino acids: CSASDGGGYNEQFF. The DNA of the CDR3 is TGCAGTGCTAGCGACGGGGGAGGCTACAATGAGCAGTTCTTC.

This rearrangement joins TRBV27 to TRBJ1-6; D is perhaps TRBD1 (6 bases). This CDR3 has 13 amino acids. Germline loops: CDR1 MNHEY, CDR2 SMNVEV (reference sequence). V was cut by 8 bases and J by 6 bases, with 11 bases left in between. CDR3 in DNA: TGTGCCAGCTCGGGGGGCGGTAATTCACCCCTCCACTTT. Its protein is CASSGGGNSPLHF.

This clone was found many times. The chain carries TRBV7-9 and TRBJ2-7, with TRBD2 as a possible D gene (5 bases). Germline V gene data show CDR1 as SEHNR and CDR2 as FQNEAQ (reference sequence). The CDR3 contains 14 residues. V was trimmed by 1 base and J by 1 base, leaving 8 bases between them. CDR3 sequence reads: CASSLVGSSYEQYF. The CDR3 nucleotides are TGTGCCAGCAGCTTAGTTGGGAGTTCCTACGAGCAGTACTTC.